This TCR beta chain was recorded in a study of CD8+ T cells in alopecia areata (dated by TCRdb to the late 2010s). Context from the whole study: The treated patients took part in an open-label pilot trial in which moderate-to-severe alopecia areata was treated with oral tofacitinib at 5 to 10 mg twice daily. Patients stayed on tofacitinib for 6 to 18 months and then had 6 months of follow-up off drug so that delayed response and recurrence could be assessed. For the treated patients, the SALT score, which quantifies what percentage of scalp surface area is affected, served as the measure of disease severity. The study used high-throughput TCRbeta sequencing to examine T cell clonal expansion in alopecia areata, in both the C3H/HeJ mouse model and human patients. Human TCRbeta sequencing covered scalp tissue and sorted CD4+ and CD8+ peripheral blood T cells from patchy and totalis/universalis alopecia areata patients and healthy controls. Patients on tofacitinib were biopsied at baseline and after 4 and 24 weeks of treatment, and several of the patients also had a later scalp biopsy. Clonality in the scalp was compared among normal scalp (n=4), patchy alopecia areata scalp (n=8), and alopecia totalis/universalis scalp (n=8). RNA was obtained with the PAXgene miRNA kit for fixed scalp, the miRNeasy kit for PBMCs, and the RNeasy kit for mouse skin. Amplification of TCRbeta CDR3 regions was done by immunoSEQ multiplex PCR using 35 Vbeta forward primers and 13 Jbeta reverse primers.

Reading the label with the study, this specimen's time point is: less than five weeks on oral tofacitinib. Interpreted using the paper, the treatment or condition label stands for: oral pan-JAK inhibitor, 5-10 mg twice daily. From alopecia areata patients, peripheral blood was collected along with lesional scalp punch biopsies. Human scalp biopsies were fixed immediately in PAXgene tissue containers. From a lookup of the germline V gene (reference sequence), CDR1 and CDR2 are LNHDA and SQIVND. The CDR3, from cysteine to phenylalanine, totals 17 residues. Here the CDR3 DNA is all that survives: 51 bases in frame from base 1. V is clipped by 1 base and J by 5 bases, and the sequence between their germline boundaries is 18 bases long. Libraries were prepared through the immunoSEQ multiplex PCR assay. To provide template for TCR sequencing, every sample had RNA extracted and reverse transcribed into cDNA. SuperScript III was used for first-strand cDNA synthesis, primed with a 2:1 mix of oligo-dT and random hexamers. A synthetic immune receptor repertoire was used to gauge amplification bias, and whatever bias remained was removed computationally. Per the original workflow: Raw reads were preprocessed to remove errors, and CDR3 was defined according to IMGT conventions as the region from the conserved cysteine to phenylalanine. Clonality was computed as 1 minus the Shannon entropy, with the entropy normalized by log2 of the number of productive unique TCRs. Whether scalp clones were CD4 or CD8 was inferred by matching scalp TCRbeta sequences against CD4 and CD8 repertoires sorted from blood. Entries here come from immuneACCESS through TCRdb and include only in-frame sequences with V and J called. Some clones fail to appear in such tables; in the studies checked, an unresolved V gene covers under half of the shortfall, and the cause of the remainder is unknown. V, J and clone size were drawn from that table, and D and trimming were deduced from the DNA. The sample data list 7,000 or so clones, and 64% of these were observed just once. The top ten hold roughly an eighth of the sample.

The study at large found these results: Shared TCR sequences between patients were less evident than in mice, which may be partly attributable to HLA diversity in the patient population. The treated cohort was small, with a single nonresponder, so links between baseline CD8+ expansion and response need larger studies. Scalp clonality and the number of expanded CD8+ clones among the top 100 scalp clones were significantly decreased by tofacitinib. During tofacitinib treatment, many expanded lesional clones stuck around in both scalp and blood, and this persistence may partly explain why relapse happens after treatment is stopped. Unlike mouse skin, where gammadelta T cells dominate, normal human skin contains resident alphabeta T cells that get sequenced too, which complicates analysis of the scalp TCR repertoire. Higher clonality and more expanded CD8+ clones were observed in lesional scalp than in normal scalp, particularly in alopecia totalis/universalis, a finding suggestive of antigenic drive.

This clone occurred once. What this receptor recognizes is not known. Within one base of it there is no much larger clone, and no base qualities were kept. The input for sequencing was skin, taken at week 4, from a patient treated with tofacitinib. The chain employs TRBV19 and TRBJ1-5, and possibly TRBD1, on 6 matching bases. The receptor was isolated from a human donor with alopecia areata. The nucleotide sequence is TGTGCCAGTAGTATAGCCGCAGCTCAGGGGAGGTATCAGCCCCAGCATTTT. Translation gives CASSIAAAQGRYQPQHF.